The 31 T cell receptor beta chains in this list originate from one sample, sequenced in a study of CD8+ T cells in alopecia areata. Treatment meaning: oral pan-JAK inhibitor, 5-10 mg twice daily. Extraction of RNA preceded its reverse transcription into cDNA, which served as the sequencing template. Profiled with immunoSEQ multiplex PCR; TCRdb holds only in-frame clones, not every one. The data contain 140,000 to 150,000 clones, 45% to 65% of them seen just once; the ten biggest clones take up 15% to 20%. The specimen was CD8+ T cells sorted from blood, collected at week 4, from a patient treated with tofacitinib. The source is a human donor with alopecia areata.

This rearrangement joins TRBV6-5 to TRBJ2-1; no clear D. The CDR3 spans 13 residues. V lost 2 bases, J lost 6 bases, and 8 bases lay in between. CDR1 and CDR2 (germline): MNHEY, SVGAGI. In DNA, the CDR3 is TGTGCCAGCAGTTACAGTGAATCCAATGAGCAGTTCTTC. Protein product: CASSYSESNEQFF.

This clone was counted between two and nine times. The CDR3 bases are TGTGCCAGCAGCTTCGCAAGGGACTACGAGCAGTACTTC. Translation: CASSFARDYEQYF. The chain is built from TRBV11-2 and TRBJ2-7; D unclear. The CDR3 length is 13 residues. Germline V CDR1 and CDR2: SGHAT, FQNNGV. Trimming removed 3 bases from V and 3 bases from J, with 9 bases in between.

J is TRBJ2-3 and V is TRBV30; a weak D match, TRBD2 (7 bases). Germline loops: CDR1 GTSNPN, CDR2 SVGIG (reference sequence). The V end was cut by 2 bases, the J end by 3 bases, with 9 bases between. The CDR3 contains 13 residues. CDR3 amino acids: CAWSRGATDTQYF. CDR3 sequence (DNA): TGTGCCTGGAGTCGGGGGGCGACAGATACGCAGTATTTT.

CDR3 bases: TGCGCCAGCAGCCAAGAAGGGGGGACAGTCCAAGAGACCCAGTACTTC. This codes for CASSQEGGTVQETQYF. This chain uses TRBV4-3 with TRBJ2-5, with TRBD1 as a possible D gene (7 bases). V was trimmed by 0 bases and J by 1 base, leaving 12 bases between them. From germline, CDR1 is LGHNA and CDR2 YSLEER. The CDR3 loop spans 16 amino acids.

The chain employs TRBV27 and TRBJ2-6; TRBD1 matches 7 bases. The CDR3 contains 17 residues. Germline V gene lookup returns CDR1 MNHEY and CDR2 SMNVEV (reference sequence). The ends lost 5 bases at V and 1 base at J; junction bases unmatched: 8. DNA for the CDR3: TGTGCCAGCAGTACCGGGACAGAGGGGTCTGGGGCCAACGTCCTGACTTTC. The encoded protein is CASSTGTEGSGANVLTF.

The CDR3 is CASSSSLPYNRDRDHTEAFF. The DNA of the CDR3 is TGTGCCAGCAGTTCAAGCCTCCCTTACAACCGGGACAGGGATCACACTGAAGCTTTCTTT. The chain recombines TRBV27 with TRBJ1-1, with 9 positions matching TRBD1. Germline loops: CDR1 MNHEY, CDR2 SMNVEV (reference sequence). J gave up 3 bases and V 4 bases, and 21 bases lay outside the gene matches. The CDR3 is 20 residues long.

The chain has TRBV30 and TRBJ1-1; TRBD1 is a possible D gene (5 bases). There are 13 residues in the CDR3. Trimming removed 3 bases at V and 2 bases at J, with 10 bases between. From germline, CDR1 is GTSNPN and CDR2 SVGIG (reference sequence). The CDR3 region is CAWRPQVNTEAFF. CDR3 nucleotide sequence: TGTGCCTGGAGGCCACAGGTCAACACTGAAGCTTTCTTT.

The DNA for the CDR3 is TGCAGCGCCGCCCAGGCTACTGGAAACACCATATATTTT. It is translated as CSAAQATGNTIYF. The chain links TRBV29-1 to TRBJ1-3; no definite D call. Trimming left V 7 bases short and J 2 bases short, with 12 bases between. The CDR3 consists of 13 residues. CDR1 and CDR2 (germline): SQVTM, ANQGSEA.

This clone was recorded a few times. The chain employs TRBV10-3 and TRBJ2-1; D remains unclear. Trimming removed 0 bases at V and 6 bases at J, with 9 bases between. Germline V gene sequence: CDR1 ENHRY, CDR2 SYGVKD. There are 14 residues in the CDR3. The CDR3 sequence is CAISESGSLNEQFF. DNA for the CDR3: TGTGCCATCAGTGAGTCCGGTAGCCTCAATGAGCAGTTCTTC.

The chain is built from TRBV15 and TRBJ2-3, with TRBD1 as a possible D gene (6 bases). This CDR3 is built from 13 residues. From germline, CDR1 is LNHNV and CDR2 YYDKDF (reference sequence). The ends were cut back, 3 bases at V and 4 bases at J, with 8 bases in the middle. The CDR3 spells CATSSSGADTQYF. The CDR3 DNA sequence: TGTGCCACCAGCAGTTCAGGGGCAGATACGCAGTATTTT.

The chain is built from TRBV6-5 and TRBJ1-1; D uncertain. Germline V gene lookup returns CDR1 MNHEY and CDR2 SVGAGI. Trimming shortened V by 4 bases and J by 3 bases, and 12 bases separated the two germline ends. CDR3 length equals 14 residues. Here the CDR3 reads CASSSGLSDTEAFF. CDR3 nucleotides: TGTGCCAGCAGTTCCGGCTTAAGCGACACTGAAGCTTTCTTT.

Regarding this clone: At the DNA level, this CDR3 is encoded by other sequences in the same sample as well. The chain couples TRBV13 to TRBJ2-1; D uncertain. Germline values: CDR1 PRHDT, CDR2 FYEKMQ (reference sequence). The V end lost 0 bases, the J end lost 3 bases, and 0 bases lay between the germline ends. This CDR3 comprises 12 residues. The CDR3 DNA reads TGTGCCAGCAGCTTAGGCTACAATGAGCAGTTCTTC. Its translation: CASSLGYNEQFF.

The rearrangement joins TRBV25-1 to TRBJ1-5; D unclear. Trimming cost V 1 base and J 5 bases, with 3 bases left between them. Per germline, CDR1 MGHDK and CDR2 SYGVNS. The CDR3 runs to 12 residues. CDR3: CASSEWDQPQHF. CDR3 in DNA: TGTGCCAGCAGTGAATGGGATCAGCCCCAGCATTTT.

The V and J genes are TRBV9 and TRBJ1-1; 8 bases match TRBD1. Germline loops: CDR1 SGDLS, CDR2 YYNGEE. Trimming at V came to 3 bases and at J to 4 bases, leaving 14 bases not matched to a gene. CDR3 length: 17 amino acids. CDR3: CASSAYRGQGGGTEAFF. The CDR3 DNA follows: TGTGCCAGCAGCGCCTACCGAGGACAGGGAGGCGGCACTGAAGCTTTCTTT.

The rearrangement joins TRBV30 to TRBJ2-3, with 8 bases lining up with TRBD2. The V and J ends lost 1 base and 2 bases, in that order; junction bases with no gene match: 8. Germline V gene data show CDR1 as GTSNPN and CDR2 as SVGIG (reference sequence). This CDR3 comprises 16 residues. CDR3 protein: CAWSGESGGPTDTQYF. DNA for the CDR3: TGTGCCTGGAGTGGAGAAAGCGGGGGCCCCACAGATACGCAGTATTTT.

V usage is TRBV7-3 and J usage is TRBJ2-7; weak D call: TRBD1 (5 bases). CDR3 length equals 13 residues. The germline CDR1 and CDR2 sequences are SGHTA and FQGTGA. The V end was cut by 5 bases, the J end by 3 bases, with 11 bases between. The CDR3: CASSLHQGYEQYF. The CDR3 DNA reads as TGTGCCAGCAGCCTACATCAGGGCTACGAGCAGTACTTC.

The rearrangement links TRBV25-1 to TRBJ1-1; TRBD1 matches 7 bases. The V gene end was trimmed by 3 bases and the J gene end by 4 bases; junction bases not matched to a gene: 17. The CDR3 runs to 18 residues. Germline V gene data show CDR1 as MGHDK and CDR2 as SYGVNS. For the CDR3, the DNA is TGTGCCAGCAGTGACGGGAAGCGAACTATAGGGGGCTTCACTGAAGCTTTCTTT. Its protein is CASSDGKRTIGGFTEAFF.

This chain links TRBV27 with TRBJ2-5, with 11 nucleotides matching TRBD2. Germline V gene lookup returns CDR1 MNHEY and CDR2 SMNVEV (reference sequence). The CDR3 extends over 16 amino acids. V shed 3 bases, J shed 4 bases, and the junction held 7 bases outside the gene matches. The chain's CDR3 is CASSFSLAGGGETQYF. CDR3 in DNA: TGTGCCAGCAGTTTCAGTCTAGCGGGGGGAGGAGAGACCCAGTACTTC.

For the CDR3, the DNA is TGTGCCAGCAGCTGGGTACAGGGGTCCTACGAGCAGTACTTC. Its translation is CASSWVQGSYEQYF. The V and J genes are TRBV5-6 and TRBJ2-7, with 7 bases identical to TRBD1. This CDR3 has 14 amino acids. The J segment lost 1 base and the V segment lost 3 bases, leaving 4 bases of the junction unmatched. In germline, CDR1 is SGHDT, CDR2 YYEEEE. The full variable domain, in which reference TRBV5-6 and TRBJ2-7 provide the parts outside the CDR3, is DAGVTQSPTHLIKTRGQQVTLRCSPKSGHDTVSWYQQALGQGPQFIFQYYEEEERQRGNFPDRFSGHQFPNYSSELNVNALLLGDSALYLCASSWVQGSYEQYFGPGTRLTVT.

The rearrangement joins TRBV5-1 to TRBJ1-2, with 7 positions matching TRBD1. The CDR3 extends over 14 amino acids. Germline assignment: CDR1 SGHRS and CDR2 YFSETQ. V lost 4 bases and J lost 4; bases outside the gene matches: 7. The CDR3 sequence: CASSPGQSFYGYTF. Written as DNA, the CDR3 is TGCGCCAGCAGCCCGGGACAGTCGTTCTATGGCTACACCTTC. Using reference TRBV5-1 and TRBJ1-2 for the parts outside the CDR3, the full variable domain is KAGVTQTPRYLIKTRGQQVTLSCSPISGHRSVSWYQQTPGQGLQFLFEYFSETQRNKGNFPGRFSGRQFSNSRSEMNVSTLELGDSALYLCASSPGQSFYGYTFGSGTRLTVV.

The chain has TRBV7-3 and TRBJ2-3; no clear D. With 5 bases removed from V and 8 bases from J, the gap between germline ends came to 17 bases. CDR1 and CDR2 (germline): SGHTA, FQGTGA. CDR3 length equals 14 residues. CDR3 in amino acids: CASSAGVNEGTQYF. DNA for the CDR3: TGTGCCAGCAGCGCTGGGGTCAATGAAGGTACGCAGTATTTT.

The chain joins TRBV29-1 to TRBJ2-5; no definite D call. Looked up from germline, CDR1 is SQVTM and CDR2 is ANQGSEA. This CDR3 contains 10 residues. V lost 4 bases and J 2 bases, leaving 2 bases between the germline ends. The CDR3 region is CSVAQETQYF. The DNA for the CDR3 is TGCAGCGTTGCTCAAGAGACCCAGTACTTC.

The chain joins TRBV9 to TRBJ2-1; D remains unclear. Trimming cost V 4 bases and J 8 bases, with 13 bases left between them. This CDR3 spans 13 amino acids. In germline, CDR1 is SGDLS, CDR2 YYNGEE. The CDR3 sequence: CASSHPGAYEQFF. In DNA, the CDR3 is TGTGCCAGCAGCCATCCCGGTGCGTATGAGCAGTTCTTC.

The V and J genes are TRBV7-2 and TRBJ1-4, with a possible D match to TRBD1 (6 bases). CDR1 and CDR2 from the germline V gene are SGHTA and FQGNSA. The ends were cut back, 2 bases at V and 8 bases at J, with 15 bases in the middle. This CDR3 is 15 amino acids long. The CDR3 region is CASSLIGRGEEKLFF. The DNA for the CDR3 is TGTGCCAGCAGCTTAATCGGCAGGGGTGAGGAAAAACTGTTTTTT.

The chain is built from TRBV7-9 and TRBJ2-7; D is ambiguous. The CDR3 runs to 14 residues. Germline CDR1 SEHNR, CDR2 FQNEAQ (reference sequence). The ends were cut back, 7 bases at V and 2 bases at J, with 15 bases in the middle. DNA for the CDR3: TGTGCCAGCACCATAGGAAACAGAGCCTACGAGCAGTACTTC. Translation gives CASTIGNRAYEQYF.

The rearrangement links TRBV13 to TRBJ1-6, with D possibly being TRBD1 (5 bases). V lost 0 bases and J 2 bases, leaving 5 bases between the germline ends. The CDR3 consists of 15 residues. Germline CDR1 PRHDT, CDR2 FYEKMQ (reference sequence). The CDR3, as DNA: TGTGCCAGCAGCTTAGGAGGGGCCTATAATTCACCCCTCCACTTT. Translation gives CASSLGGAYNSPLHF.

V is TRBV5-6 and J is TRBJ1-2; D ambiguous. The V gene lost 1 base and the J gene lost 6 bases, with 10 bases spanning the gap. CDR1 is SGHDT, CDR2 YYEEEE, per germline. The CDR3 runs 13 residues. The chain's CDR3 is CASSLHTPDGYTF. CDR3 nucleotides: TGTGCCAGCAGCTTGCACACGCCAGATGGCTACACCTTC.

This CDR3 is CASGTGVPYNEQFF. As DNA, the CDR3 is TGCGCCAGCGGGACGGGGGTTCCCTACAATGAGCAGTTCTTC. V usage is TRBV4-1 and J usage is TRBJ2-1, with a tentative D call TRBD2 (6 bases). The germline gives CDR1 MGHRA, CDR2 YSYEKL. The CDR3 is 14 amino acids. Trimming shortened V by 8 bases and J by 2 bases, and 13 bases separated the two germline ends.

The table lists this clone with a few counts. The gene calls are TRBV19 and TRBJ1-6, with D tentatively TRBD1 (5 bases). The CDR3 is made up of 15 amino acids. The V and J ends lost 8 bases and 7 bases respectively, with 18 bases between them. Germline CDR1 and CDR2: LNHDA and SQIVND (reference sequence). The CDR3 is CASSWGPGLNSPLHF. The CDR3 DNA reads as TGTGCCAGTTCCTGGGGACCAGGGCTGAATTCACCCCTCCACTTT.

The table lists this clone with a few counts. The CDR3 protein is CSVGEGAPSGANVLTF. Here the CDR3 DNA reads TGCAGCGTTGGAGAGGGGGCCCCCTCTGGGGCCAACGTCCTGACTTTC. The chain links TRBV29-1 to TRBJ2-6, with TRBD1 matching 7 bases. The germline V gene encodes CDR1 SQVTM and CDR2 ANQGSEA. The V and J ends lost 4 bases and 0 bases, in that order; junction bases with no gene match: 6. The CDR3 contains 16 residues.

This chain connects TRBV5-4 to TRBJ2-1; the match to TRBD2 covers 8 bases. In germline, CDR1 is SGHNT, CDR2 YYREEE (reference sequence). This CDR3 spans 16 amino acids. V lost 4 bases and J lost 3; bases outside the gene matches: 9. CDR3: CASSPPGGAVYNEQFF. The CDR3 DNA reads as TGTGCCAGCAGCCCCCCCGGGGGGGCTGTCTACAATGAGCAGTTCTTC. Filled out from reference TRBV5-4 and TRBJ2-1, the complete variable domain reads ETGVTQSPTHLIKTRGQQVTLRCSSQSGHNTVSWYQQALGQGPQFIFQYYREEENGRGNFPPRFSGLQFPNYSSELNVNALELDDSALYLCASSPPGGAVYNEQFFGPGTRLTVL.